This T cell receptor (beta chain) was sequenced for a study of CD8+ T cells in alopecia areata. About the research overall: Female C3H/HeJ mice aged 7-10 weeks were given skin from C3H/HeJ graft donors, about 6-13 months old, that had spontaneous alopecia. Study observations and caveats: Across lesional scalp, and particularly alopecia totalis/universalis, clonality surpassed that of normal scalp.

Extracted RNA was reverse transcribed, and the resulting cDNA served as sequencing template. The data were produced by immunoSEQ multiplex PCR, yet TCRdb's version contains in-frame clones alone and is incomplete. This sample has 200,000 to 300,000 clones, each found more than once. V shed 3 bases and J 7 bases; nucleotides not matched to a gene: 1. This CDR3 contains 13 residues. Per the germline V gene, CDR1 is NSHNY and CDR2 is SYGAGN. The sorting of pooled cutaneous lymph node cells relied on CD4, CD8alpha, NKG2D, NKG2ACE and other markers. About this clone itself: The antigen remains unidentified. Genes and germline are mouse. The missing CDR3 end, 3 residues past where the read stops, is filled in from the germline J gene.

This TCR was recovered from a C3H/HeJ mouse with alopecia areata. MHC haplotype: H2-k. Sequenced: CD4+ T cells sorted from a lymph node. This rearrangement joins TRBV13-1 to TRBJ1-6; 7 bases agree with TRBD1. TRBJ1-6 has ORF status, its function being uncertain. The chain's CDR3 is CASSAGQNSPLYF. CDR3 bases read: TGTGCCAGCAGTGCGGGACAGAATTCGCCC.